Listed here is a single T cell receptor beta chain. This receptor's antigen is unknown. Base qualities were left out, and no much larger clone turns up one base away. The library was made by the immunoSEQ multiplex PCR assay. A mixture of 60 forward primers for TCR Vbeta segments and 13 reverse primers for TCR Jbeta segments was used in the multiplex PCR. A multiplex PCR assay on genomic DNA amplified the CDR3 region of rearranged TCR beta genes. On the Illumina HiSeq System, the amplified TCR beta libraries were sequenced as 87-base-pair reads. On the study's bioinformatics: A later analysis counted about 82 million unique TCR beta chains across the 666 repertoires, and some 11 million of these chains were shared by at least two donors. Raw reads were error-corrected and collapsed into unique sequences with a nearest-neighbor algorithm that merged closely related sequences to remove PCR and sequencing errors. To assign V, D and J gene segments, CDR3 sequences were aligned to IMGT reference sequences. For a sequence to be retained, a match of at least six nucleotides to both a V gene segment and a J gene segment was required. Rearrangements were classified as productive when the CDR3 lacked stop codons and remained in frame with V and J, and all other rearrangements were classified as non-productive. Following IMGT convention, CDR3 was defined as the stretch from the second conserved V-encoded cysteine up to the conserved J-encoded phenylalanine. In an earlier analysis of around 640 of the donors, sequences lacking an unambiguous match to a single V gene segment were excluded. An earlier analysis of under 750 of the donors called V segments functional above 56.7% productive rearrangements and segregating when the between-donor standard deviation exceeded 5%. A statistical classification framework was built to diagnose cytomegalovirus status from the catalog of TCR beta chain sequences. In a later analysis, TCR nucleotide sequences were compared against IMGT/GENE-DB human TR gene sequences so that V and J genes could be assigned. The TCRdist pipeline was used in a later analysis to assign CDR3 sequences and most-parsimonious VDJ recombination scenarios. In a later analysis, each TCR beta chain was defined by its CDR3 amino acid sequence together with its V-gene family, and reads lacking a unique V-gene family were excluded. As a way to deal with suspected cross-contamination and a sequencing artifact, a later analysis dropped roughly 620 nucleotide sequences that were highly shared and had low generation probability. In a later analysis, a clonal expansion index for each public chain was calculated from normalized within-repertoire ranks of inferred template counts. A later analysis computed generation probabilities with a VDJ recombination model fitted to out-of-frame rearrangements, and checked the results against IGoR. Hypergeometric tests were used in a later analysis to score TCR-TCR, TCR-HLA and TCR-CMV co-occurrence, with a repertoire-size bias correction applied to the TCR pairs. A later analysis estimated false discovery rates by permuting HLA or CMV assignments 20 times. In a later analysis, co-occurring TCRs were grouped using DBSCAN, and TCRdist sequence similarity was added for clustering within HLA-allele-positive subsets. Repertoires with fewer than 30,000 or more than 120,000 public chains, plus five repertoires with anomalous nucleotide sharing, were excluded from co-occurrence clustering. The table comes from immuneACCESS by way of TCRdb, which keeps in-frame sequences with V and J called. Part of the clones is missing from these tables; in studies checked, under half for an unresolved V gene and the rest for unknown reasons. Clone size and the V and J calls come from that table; the DNA yielded D and trimming. The sample table lists about 190,000 clones, more than 75% of them with a count of one. Together, the top ten hold over 2.5% of the sample.

This specimen comes from a study of cytomegalovirus exposure and HLA in healthy donors (dated 2017 in TCRdb). At the level of the whole study: An earlier analysis of about 530 of the donors reported 276 Gb of sequence data and 95 million to 120 million unique TCR beta sequences obtained from roughly 170 million T cells. Donor age, sex, ethnicity and CMV serostatus were collected together with the repertoire data. A later analysis re-analyzed previously published TCR beta repertoires from 650 to 800 donors and added high-resolution HLA genotyping to study TCR occurrence patterns. Among some 410 genotyped donors of the cohort, an average of about 240,000 unique TCR beta nucleotide sequences was sequenced per donor, of which about 18% were non-productive. The study profiled the T cell repertoires of under 700 subjects by immunosequencing and related them to cytomegalovirus serostatus. A separate validation cohort of over 95 different subjects was used in addition to the approximately 670-subject first cohort. To predict cytomegalovirus infection status, the study combined high-throughput TCR immunosequencing, statistical association of individual TCRs with disease status, and machine learning. Genome-wide SNP genotypes for about three fifths of the roughly 700 donors were used in a later genetic analysis, which treated that subset as a discovery cohort. To decide whether each TCR beta V gene segment behaved as functional or pseudogenic, an earlier analysis of some 600 of the donors relied on high-throughput TCR beta sequencing. The number of donors typed differed by locus, with 629-630 for A, B, C, DRB1 and DQB1, around 500 for DQA1, 606 for DPA1, and some 440 for DPB1. The later analysis used no new phenotypic data to find candidate immune exposures, relying instead on TCR beta sequences and their occurrence across donors. Every discovery cohort repertoire had been produced on one sequencing platform. An early release covering about 600 HLA-typed donors comprised about 300 gigabases of sequencing data and 85 million to 100 million unique TCR sequences. The study was designed to test whether signatures of past pathogen exposure could be identified by cataloging public T cell receptors. Roughly 5 DR-DQ haplotypes were handled as single units for association and clustering, since linkage in the cohort was strong. HLA typing included class I and class II loci at four-digit resolution. Of the roughly 390 genotyped donors, less than 85% were placed in the genetic ancestry cluster associated with self-reported Caucasian donors. Study-level results and caveats: An association between a missense DCLRE1C variant and V-gene and J-gene trimming of TCR beta chains was found in a later genetic analysis and replicated in an independent cohort. Because some donors lacked HLA typing at each locus, the association tests relied only on the typed subset. Specific HLA alleles were associated with 15,000 to 20,000 TCR beta sequences at a false discovery rate of 0.05 in a later analysis. According to the authors, the approach could potentially be generalized to other disease states and immunological phenotypes. A later analysis reported that several top co-occurrence clusters appeared linked to parvovirus B19, influenza, CMV and Epstein-Barr virus. The only immune exposure information available for the cohort was CMV serostatus. In a later analysis, HLA-associated TCR beta chains showed more clonal expansion and lower generation probabilities than non-associated chains that were equally common. A later genetic analysis reported fewer N-insertions in productive TCRs among donors in an Asian-associated ancestry cluster than the roughly 700-donor mean. In a later analysis, TCR association rates were found to vary across HLA loci, with the most associated TCRs seen for DRB1 alleles and the fewest for HLA-C alleles. When HLA alleles, especially DR and DQ, strongly co-occurred, attributing TCR associations to individual alleles was difficult. In an earlier analysis of about 540 of the donors, most TCR beta V segments were observed in productive rearrangements about 87% or about 30% of the time, broadly matching IMGT annotations. The sequencing pipeline was judged likely to have produced a cluster of highly shared sequence variants as a technical artifact. Because counts were too low, roughly 16 rarely observed V segments, including chromosome 9 orphons, were excluded from the earlier analysis of 587 of the donors. The 87-base-pair reads could not distinguish some IMGT-functional V segments, including TRBV6-2 and TRBV6-3, so those segments were excluded. A further reported finding was that TCR beta sequences accurately predicted the HLA-A and HLA-B alleles for most subjects in the first cohort. A total of roughly 160 TCR beta chains were listed by the study as associated with cytomegalovirus. Sequencing depth was assumed to be roughly uniform across donors in the presence/absence analyses, though that assumption may not hold. Correlated functional status among segregating V segments might reflect linkage disequilibrium, but an unknown experimental factor could not be ruled out. Cytomegalovirus status was reported to be diagnosed by the classifier with high specificity and sensitivity in both the original and validation cohorts. In a later analysis, most CMV-associated TCR beta chains were found to appear HLA-restricted, with HLA associations seemingly driven largely by CMV exposure. Most TCR sequences were observed very rarely across donors, whereas some public TCRs were present in many individuals. This cohort had only TCR beta chains sequenced, and the lack of alpha or paired-chain data limited which features could be detected. In vitro tests confirmed that a few of the cytomegalovirus-associated TCR beta chains recognize cytomegalovirus antigens.

The cohort was made up of about 670 healthy bone marrow donors. At the time of sampling, all cohort members were nominally healthy, though unrecorded immune exposures were likely present. The donor was CMV seropositive and was included in the group of 250 to 300 seropositive cohort members. Each donor provided a peripheral blood sample, and peripheral blood mononuclear cells were used for TCR beta sequencing. Genomic DNA was extracted from the blood cell samples with the Qiagen DNeasy Blood Extraction Kit. CDR1 SGHTA and CDR2 FQGNSA were looked up in the germline V gene. Reading from cysteine to phenylalanine, the CDR3 counts 14 amino acids. Only the CDR3 DNA is retained, 42 bases long and in frame from the first base. V drops 8 bases and J drops 2 bases, leaving 16 bases in between.

The receptor was isolated from a woman aged 45-65 years in good health and CMV-seropositive. This chain joins TRBV7-2 to TRBJ2-7; matching of 5 bases hints at TRBD2 as the D gene. Sample: PBMCs. The DNA sequence is TGTGCCAGCCGACCGAAAGGAGGAACCTACGAGCAGTACTTC. It specifies CASRPKGGTYEQYF.